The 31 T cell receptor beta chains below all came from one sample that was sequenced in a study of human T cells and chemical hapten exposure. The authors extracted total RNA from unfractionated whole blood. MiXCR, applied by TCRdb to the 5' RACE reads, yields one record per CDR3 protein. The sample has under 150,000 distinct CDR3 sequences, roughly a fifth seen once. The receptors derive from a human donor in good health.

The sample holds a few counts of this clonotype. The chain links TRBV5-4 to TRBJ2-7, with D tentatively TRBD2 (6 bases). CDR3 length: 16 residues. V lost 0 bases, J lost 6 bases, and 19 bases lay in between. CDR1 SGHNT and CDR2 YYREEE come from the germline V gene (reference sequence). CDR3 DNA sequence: TGTGCCAGCAGCTTGGGGGCGTCGGGAGCTTCGGGCGAGCAGTACTTC. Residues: CASSLGASGASGEQYF.

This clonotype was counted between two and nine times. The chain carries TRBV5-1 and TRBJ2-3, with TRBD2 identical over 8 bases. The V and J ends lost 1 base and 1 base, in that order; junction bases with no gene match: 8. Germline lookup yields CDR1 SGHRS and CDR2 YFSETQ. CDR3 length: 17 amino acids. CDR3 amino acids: CASSLTTSDGGTDTQYF. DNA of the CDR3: TGCGCCAGCAGCTTGACGACTAGCGACGGGGGCACAGATACGCAGTATTTT.

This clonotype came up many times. DNA for the CDR3: TGTGCCAGCAGCTTGGTTATCCTCGAGCAGTACTTC. It is translated as CASSLVILEQYF. The chain carries TRBV5-5 and TRBJ2-7; no firm D call. Germline V gene lookup returns CDR1 SGHKS and CDR2 YYEKEE (reference sequence). The germline V and J ends were trimmed by 0 bases and 6 bases, with 7 bases remaining between them. The CDR3 extends over 12 amino acids.

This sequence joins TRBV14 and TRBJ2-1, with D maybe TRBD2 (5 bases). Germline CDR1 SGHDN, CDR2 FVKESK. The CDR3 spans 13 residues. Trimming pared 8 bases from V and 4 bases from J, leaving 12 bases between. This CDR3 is CASSTEVYNEQFF. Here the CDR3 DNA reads TGTGCCAGCTCCACGGAGGTTTACAATGAGCAGTTCTTC.

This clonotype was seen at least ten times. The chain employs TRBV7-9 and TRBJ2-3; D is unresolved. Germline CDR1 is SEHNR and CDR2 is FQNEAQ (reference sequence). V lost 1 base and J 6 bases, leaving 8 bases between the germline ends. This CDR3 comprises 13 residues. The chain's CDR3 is CASSLEGPDTQYF. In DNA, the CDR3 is TGTGCCAGCAGCTTAGAGGGCCCGGATACGCAGTATTTT.

The CDR3 sequence is CASRPWGLNEQFF. CDR3 in DNA: TGTGCCAGCAGGCCTTGGGGGTTGAATGAGCAGTTCTTC. This chain connects TRBV28 to TRBJ2-1, with D perhaps assigned TRBD1 or TRBD2 (5 bases each). Germline CDR1 reads MDHEN; CDR2 reads SYDVKM. CDR3 length: 13 residues. Trimming shortened V by 6 bases and J by 7 bases, and 13 bases separated the two germline ends.

The CDR3: CAIFGTAEGDTQYF. The CDR3 DNA follows: TGTGCAATCTTCGGGACCGCCGAGGGAGATACGCAGTATTTT. J is TRBJ2-3 and V is TRBV28; the D gene could be TRBD1 or TRBD2 (5 bases each). Germline V gene lookup returns CDR1 MDHEN and CDR2 SYDVKM. This CDR3 is built from 14 residues.

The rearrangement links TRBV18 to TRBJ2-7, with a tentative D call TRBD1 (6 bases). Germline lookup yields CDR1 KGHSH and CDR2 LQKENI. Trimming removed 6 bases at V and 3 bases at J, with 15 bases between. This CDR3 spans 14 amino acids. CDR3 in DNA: TGTGCCAGCTCCCTCCGGGACACTCACTACGAGCAGTACTTC. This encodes CASSLRDTHYEQYF.

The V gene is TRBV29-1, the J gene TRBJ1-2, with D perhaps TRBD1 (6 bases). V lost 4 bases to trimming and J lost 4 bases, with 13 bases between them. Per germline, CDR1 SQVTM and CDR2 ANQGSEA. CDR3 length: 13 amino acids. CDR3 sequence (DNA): TGCAGCGTTGGAGCAGGGGCTTTCTATGGCTACACCTTC. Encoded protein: CSVGAGAFYGYTF.

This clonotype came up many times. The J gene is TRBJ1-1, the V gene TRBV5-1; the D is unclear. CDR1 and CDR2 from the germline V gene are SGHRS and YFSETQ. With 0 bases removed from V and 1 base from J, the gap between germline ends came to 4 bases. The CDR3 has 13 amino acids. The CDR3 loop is CASSLGWNTEAFF. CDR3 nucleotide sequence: TGCGCCAGCAGCTTGGGTTGGAACACTGAAGCTTTCTTT.

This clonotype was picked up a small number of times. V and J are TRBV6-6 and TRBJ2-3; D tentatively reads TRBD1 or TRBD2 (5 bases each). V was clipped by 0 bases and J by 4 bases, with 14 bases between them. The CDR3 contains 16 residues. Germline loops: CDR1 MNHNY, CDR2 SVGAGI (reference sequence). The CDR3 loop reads CASSYSGTFSADTQYF. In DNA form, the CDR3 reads TGTGCCAGCAGTTACTCCGGGACCTTTTCGGCAGATACGCAGTATTTT.

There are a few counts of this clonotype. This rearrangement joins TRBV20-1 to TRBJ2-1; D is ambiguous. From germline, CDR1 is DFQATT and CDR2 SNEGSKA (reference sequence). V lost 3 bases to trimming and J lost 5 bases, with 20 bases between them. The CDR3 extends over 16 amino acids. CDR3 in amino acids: CSASLPIITTHNEQFF. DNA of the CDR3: TGCAGTGCTAGCTTGCCTATAATAACCACACACAATGAGCAGTTCTTC.

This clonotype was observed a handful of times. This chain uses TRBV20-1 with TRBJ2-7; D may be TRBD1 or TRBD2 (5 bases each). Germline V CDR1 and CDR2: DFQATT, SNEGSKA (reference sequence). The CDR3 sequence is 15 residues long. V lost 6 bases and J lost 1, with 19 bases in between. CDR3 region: CSADEAGTFSYEQYF. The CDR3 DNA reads TGCAGTGCGGACGAAGCCGGGACGTTTTCCTACGAGCAGTACTTC.

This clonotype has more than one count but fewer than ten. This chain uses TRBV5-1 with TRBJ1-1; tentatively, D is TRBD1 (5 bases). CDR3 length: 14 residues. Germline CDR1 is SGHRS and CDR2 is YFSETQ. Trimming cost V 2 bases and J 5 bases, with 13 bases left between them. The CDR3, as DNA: TGCGCCAGCAGCTTCCGGGGGGATGAGACTGAAGCTTTCTTT. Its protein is CASSFRGDETEAFF.

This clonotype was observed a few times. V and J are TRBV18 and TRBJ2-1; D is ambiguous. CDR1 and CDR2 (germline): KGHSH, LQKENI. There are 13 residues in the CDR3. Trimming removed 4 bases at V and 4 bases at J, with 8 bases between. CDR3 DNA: TGTGCCAGCTCACGCGAGAGATACAATGAGCAGTTCTTC. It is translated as CASSRERYNEQFF. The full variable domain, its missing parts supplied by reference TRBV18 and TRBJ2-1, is NAGVMQNPRHLVRRRGQEARLRCSPMKGHSHVYWYRQLPEEGLKFMVYLQKENIIDESGMPKERFSAEFPKEGPSILRIQQVVRGDSAAYFCASSRERYNEQFFGPGTRLTVL.

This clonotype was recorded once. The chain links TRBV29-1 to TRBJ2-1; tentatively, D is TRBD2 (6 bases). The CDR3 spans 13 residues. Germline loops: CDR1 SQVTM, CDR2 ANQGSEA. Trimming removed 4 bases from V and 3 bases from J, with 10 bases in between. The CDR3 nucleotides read TGCAGCGTTGGGGCGGGGCTCTACAATGAGCAGTTCTTC. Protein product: CSVGAGLYNEQFF.

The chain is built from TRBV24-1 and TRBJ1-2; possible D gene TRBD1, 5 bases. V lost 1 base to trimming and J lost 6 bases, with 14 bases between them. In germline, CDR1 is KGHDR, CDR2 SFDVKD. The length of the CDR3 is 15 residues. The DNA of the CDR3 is TGTGCCACCAGTGATTTACCCGAGACAGAGGATGGCTACACCTTC. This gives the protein CATSDLPETEDGYTF.

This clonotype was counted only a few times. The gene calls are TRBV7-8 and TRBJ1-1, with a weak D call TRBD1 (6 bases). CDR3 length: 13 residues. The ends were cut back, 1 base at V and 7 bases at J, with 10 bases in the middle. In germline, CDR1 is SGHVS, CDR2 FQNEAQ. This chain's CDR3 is CASSLGGGSEAFF. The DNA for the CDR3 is TGTGCCAGCAGCTTAGGAGGGGGGAGTGAAGCTTTCTTT.

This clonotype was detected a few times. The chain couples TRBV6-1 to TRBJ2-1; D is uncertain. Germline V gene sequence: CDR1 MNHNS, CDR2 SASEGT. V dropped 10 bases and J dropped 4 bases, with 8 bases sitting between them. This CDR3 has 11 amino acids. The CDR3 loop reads CATWWYNEQFF. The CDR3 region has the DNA TGTGCCACCTGGTGGTACAATGAGCAGTTCTTC.

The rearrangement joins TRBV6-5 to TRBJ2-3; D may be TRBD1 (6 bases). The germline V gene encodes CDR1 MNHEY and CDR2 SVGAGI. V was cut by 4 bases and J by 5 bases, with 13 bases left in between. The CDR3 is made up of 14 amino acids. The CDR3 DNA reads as TGTGCCAGCAGTTTAGGGGGAGTGGTAGATACGCAGTATTTT. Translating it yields CASSLGGVVDTQYF.

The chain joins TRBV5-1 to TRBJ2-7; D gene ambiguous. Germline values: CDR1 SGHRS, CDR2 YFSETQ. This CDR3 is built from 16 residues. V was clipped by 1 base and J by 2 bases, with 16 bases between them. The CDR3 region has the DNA TGCGCCAGCAGCTTGTCTTTGTTGAGGACCGCCTACGAGCAGTACTTC. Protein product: CASSLSLLRTAYEQYF.

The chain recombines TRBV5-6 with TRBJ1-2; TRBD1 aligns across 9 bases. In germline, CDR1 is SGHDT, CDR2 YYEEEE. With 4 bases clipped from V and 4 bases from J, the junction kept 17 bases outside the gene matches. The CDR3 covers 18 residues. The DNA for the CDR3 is TGTGCCAGCAGCCTCTACCGGGACAGGGACAAAGGAGGCTATGGCTACACCTTC. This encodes CASSLYRDRDKGGYGYTF.

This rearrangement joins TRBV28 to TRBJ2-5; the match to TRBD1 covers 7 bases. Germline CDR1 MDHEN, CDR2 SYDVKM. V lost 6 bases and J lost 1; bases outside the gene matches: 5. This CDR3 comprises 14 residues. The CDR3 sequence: CASSRDSPQETQYF. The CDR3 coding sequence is TGTGCCAGCAGCCGGGACAGTCCCCAAGAGACCCAGTACTTC.

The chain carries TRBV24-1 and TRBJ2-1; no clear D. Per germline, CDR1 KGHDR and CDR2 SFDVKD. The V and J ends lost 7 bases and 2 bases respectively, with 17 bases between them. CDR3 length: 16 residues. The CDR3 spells CATRGIKGGAYNEQFF. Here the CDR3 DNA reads TGTGCCACCAGGGGAATTAAGGGTGGCGCCTACAATGAGCAGTTCTTC.

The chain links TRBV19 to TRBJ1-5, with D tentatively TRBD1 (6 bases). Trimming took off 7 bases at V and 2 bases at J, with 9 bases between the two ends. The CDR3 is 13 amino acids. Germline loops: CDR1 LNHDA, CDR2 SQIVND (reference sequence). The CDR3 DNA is TGTGCCAGTAACAGGGTGGGCAATCAGCCCCAGCATTTT. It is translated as CASNRVGNQPQHF.

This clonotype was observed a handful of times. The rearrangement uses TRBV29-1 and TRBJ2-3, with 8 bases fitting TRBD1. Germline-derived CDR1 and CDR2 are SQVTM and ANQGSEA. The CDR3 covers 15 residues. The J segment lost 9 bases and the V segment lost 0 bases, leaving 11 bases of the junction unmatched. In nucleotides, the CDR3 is TGCAGCGTTGAAGAACAGGGGGTTGGGCTTGGAACGCAGTATTTT. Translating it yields CSVEEQGVGLGTQYF.

The CDR3 region is CSGEGGLTYNEQFF. CDR3 DNA sequence: TGCAGTGGAGAGGGGGGACTAACTTACAATGAGCAGTTCTTC. The genes are TRBV20-1 and TRBJ2-1; tentative D call: TRBD2 (7 bases). The germline gives CDR1 DFQATT, CDR2 SNEGSKA (reference sequence). This CDR3 has 14 residues. With 7 bases removed from V and 4 bases from J, the gap between germline ends came to 17 bases.

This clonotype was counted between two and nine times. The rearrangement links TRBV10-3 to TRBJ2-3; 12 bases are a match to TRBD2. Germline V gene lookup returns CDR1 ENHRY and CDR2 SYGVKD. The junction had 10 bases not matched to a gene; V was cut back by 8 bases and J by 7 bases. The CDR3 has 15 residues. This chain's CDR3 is CAISGTSGLLNTQYF. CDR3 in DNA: TGTGCCATCTCGGGGACTAGCGGGCTTCTGAATACGCAGTATTTT.

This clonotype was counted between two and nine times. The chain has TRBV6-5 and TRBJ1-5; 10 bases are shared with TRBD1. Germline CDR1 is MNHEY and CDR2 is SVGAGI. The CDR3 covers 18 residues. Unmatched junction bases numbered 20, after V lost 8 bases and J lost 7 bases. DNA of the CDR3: TGTGCCAGCGGGGGAGGGACAGGGGCCACGGCAGGGGGGCAGCCCCAGCATTTT. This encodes CASGGGTGATAGGQPQHF.

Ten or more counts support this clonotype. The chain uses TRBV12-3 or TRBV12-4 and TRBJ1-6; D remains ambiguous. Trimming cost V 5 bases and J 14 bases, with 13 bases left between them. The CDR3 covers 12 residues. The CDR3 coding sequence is TGTGCCAGCAGTCGGGAAGGGTTAGCCCTCCACTTT. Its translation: CASSREGLALHF.

In nucleotides, the CDR3 is TGCAGCGTGGGGATGGGGGGAGCCAAAAACATTCAGTACTTC. It specifies CSVGMGGAKNIQYF. The gene calls are TRBV29-1 and TRBJ2-4, with D possibly being TRBD2 (6 bases). Germline CDR1 reads SQVTM; CDR2 reads ANQGSEA. V was shortened by 6 bases and J by 0 bases, with 12 bases between the two germline ends. The CDR3 extends over 14 amino acids.